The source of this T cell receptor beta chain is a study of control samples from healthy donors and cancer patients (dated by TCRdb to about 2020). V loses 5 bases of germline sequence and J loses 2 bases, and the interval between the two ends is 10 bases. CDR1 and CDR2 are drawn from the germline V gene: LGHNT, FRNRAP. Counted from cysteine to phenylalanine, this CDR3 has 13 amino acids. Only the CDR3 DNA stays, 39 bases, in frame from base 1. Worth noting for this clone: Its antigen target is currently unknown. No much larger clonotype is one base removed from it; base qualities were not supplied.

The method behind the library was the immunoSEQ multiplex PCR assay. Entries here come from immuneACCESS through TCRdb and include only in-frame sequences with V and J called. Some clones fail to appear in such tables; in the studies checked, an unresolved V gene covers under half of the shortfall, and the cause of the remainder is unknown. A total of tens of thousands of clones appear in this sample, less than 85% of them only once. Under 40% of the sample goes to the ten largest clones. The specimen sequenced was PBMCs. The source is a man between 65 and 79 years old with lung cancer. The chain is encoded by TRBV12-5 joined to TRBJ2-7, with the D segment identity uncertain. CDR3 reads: CASGRTGTYEQYF. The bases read TGTGCTAGTGGTCGGACGGGTACCTACGAGCAGTACTTC.